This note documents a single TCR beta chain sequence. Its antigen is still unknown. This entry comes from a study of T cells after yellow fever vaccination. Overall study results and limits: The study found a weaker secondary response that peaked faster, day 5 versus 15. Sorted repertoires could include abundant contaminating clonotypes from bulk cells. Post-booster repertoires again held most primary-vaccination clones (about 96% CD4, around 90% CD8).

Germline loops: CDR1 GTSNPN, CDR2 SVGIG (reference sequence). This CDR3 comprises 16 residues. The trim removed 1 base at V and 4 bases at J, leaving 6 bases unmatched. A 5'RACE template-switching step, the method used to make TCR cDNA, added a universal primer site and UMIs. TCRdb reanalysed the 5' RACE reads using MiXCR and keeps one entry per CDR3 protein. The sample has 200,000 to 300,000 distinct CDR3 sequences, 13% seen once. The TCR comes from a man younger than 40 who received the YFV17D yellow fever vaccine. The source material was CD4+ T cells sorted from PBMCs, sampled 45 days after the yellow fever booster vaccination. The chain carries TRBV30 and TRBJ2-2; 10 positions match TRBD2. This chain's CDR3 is CAWSALSGGITGELFF. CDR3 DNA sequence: TGTGCCTGGAGTGCTCTTAGCGGGGGGATCACCGGGGAGCTGTTTTTT.